The 9 T cell receptor beta chains in this list originate from one sample, sequenced in a study of T-cell reconstitution after alpha-beta-depleted transplantation in children. It was with unique molecular identifiers that the TCRbeta library was prepared. TCRdb reprocessed the PCR reads via MiXCR and lists one record per CDR3 protein. Of hundreds of thousands of distinct CDR3 sequences listed, about 21% are singletons. Sequenced here: PBMCs, mostly from graft donor cells, sampled 360 days after TCRalphabeta/CD19-depleted stem cell transplant. The origin of the receptors is a boy less than two years old who had a stem cell transplant for acute myeloid leukemia, so the T cells may come from the graft donor.

A few counts support this clonotype. The chain recombines TRBV20-1 with TRBJ2-1, with 12 bases lining up with TRBD2. The CDR3 is 16 amino acids. The J segment lost 1 base and the V segment lost 0 bases, leaving 1 base of the junction unmatched. Germline CDR1 DFQATT, CDR2 SNEGSKA (reference sequence). The CDR3 region is CSARELAGGSYNEQFF. The CDR3 coding sequence is TGCAGTGCTAGAGAACTAGCGGGGGGTTCCTACAATGAGCAGTTCTTC.

In its sample, this clonotype was seen many times. This sequence joins TRBV15 and TRBJ2-3; D uncertain. Germline CDR1 is LNHNV and CDR2 is YYDKDF (reference sequence). The length of the CDR3 is 15 residues. V lost 5 bases and J 5 bases, leaving 17 bases between the germline ends. DNA of the CDR3: TGTGCCACCAGCTCCTTGGCCGGAGTTTTAGATACGCAGTATTTT. The encoded protein is CATSSLAGVLDTQYF.

This clonotype has at least ten counts. The J gene is TRBJ1-4, the V gene TRBV29-1; 7 positions match TRBD1. The CDR3 loop spans 12 amino acids. Germline V CDR1 and CDR2: SQVTM, ANQGSEA. Germline trimming cut 7 bases from V and 8 bases from J; bases unmatched to any gene: 7. CDR3: CSGWDRGEKLFF. CDR3 bases: TGCAGCGGCTGGGACAGAGGAGAAAAACTGTTTTTT.

This clonotype turned up a few times. CDR3 DNA: TGTGCCAGCGGGGGGGTGGGAACAGATACGCAGTATTTT. Translation: CASGGVGTDTQYF. This rearrangement joins TRBV5-5 to TRBJ2-3; 7 nucleotides line up with TRBD2. Germline trimming cut 7 bases from V and 3 bases from J; bases unmatched to any gene: 5. Germline CDR1 reads SGHKS; CDR2 reads YYEKEE (reference sequence). CDR3 length equals 13 residues. Complete variable domain (other parts from reference TRBV5-5 and TRBJ2-3): DAGVTQSPTHLIKTRGQQVTLRCSPISGHKSVSWYQQVLGQGPQFIFQYYEKEERGRGNFPDRFSARQFPNYSSELNVNALLLGDSALYLCASGGVGTDTQYFGPGTRLTVL.

At least ten counts were recorded for this clonotype. The CDR3 loop is CASSLGPARADTQYF. CDR3 sequence (DNA): TGTGCCAGCAGCCTGGGCCCGGCTCGGGCAGATACGCAGTATTTT. The gene calls are TRBV7-3 and TRBJ2-3; D remains unclear. Germline CDR1 reads SGHTA; CDR2 reads FQGTGA. The ends were cut back, 5 bases at V and 4 bases at J, with 16 bases in the middle. This CDR3 contains 15 residues.

The CDR3 nucleotides are TGTGCCAGCAGCTCCGGGACAGGGTATTTCAATGAGCAGTTCTTC. It specifies CASSSGTGYFNEQFF. The rearrangement links TRBV7-8 to TRBJ2-1; 9 positions agree with TRBD1. CDR1 is SGHVS, CDR2 FQNEAQ, per germline. V dropped 4 bases and J dropped 6; count of bases not matched to a gene: 7. The CDR3 is 15 amino acids.

This clonotype was counted at least ten times. V usage is TRBV5-1 and J usage is TRBJ1-4; 8 nucleotides align to TRBD1. CDR1 SGHRS and CDR2 YFSETQ come from the germline V gene. The CDR3 has 15 residues. V was clipped by 4 bases and J by 8 bases; unmatched bases: 10. The CDR3, as DNA: TGCGCCAGCAGCGCACCAACCAGGGGGCGCGAAAAACTGTTTTTT. Translation: CASSAPTRGREKLFF. The entire variable domain, with the rest obtained from reference TRBV5-1 and TRBJ1-4, is as follows: KAGVTQTPRYLIKTRGQQVTLSCSPISGHRSVSWYQQTPGQGLQFLFEYFSETQRNKGNFPGRFSGRQFSNSRSEMNVSTLELGDSALYLCASSAPTRGREKLFFGSGTQLSVL.

This clonotype was detected only a few times. This chain connects TRBV20-1 to TRBJ2-7; tentatively, D is TRBD1 or TRBD2 (6 bases each). The V gene lost 6 bases and the J gene lost 7 bases, with 19 bases spanning the gap. This CDR3 region has 13 residues. Germline CDR1 reads DFQATT; CDR2 reads SNEGSKA (reference sequence). This chain's CDR3 is CSASRGRVGEQYV. CDR3 coding DNA: TGCAGTGCCAGCCGGGGGCGGGTGGGGGAGCAGTACGTC.

CDR3 residues: CASSLDSYTTLYV. The CDR3 DNA is TGTGCCAGCAGTCTGGACAGCTATACAACACTATACGTC. The rearrangement links TRBV12-3 or TRBV12-4 to TRBJ2-7; D may be TRBD1 (6 bases). V lost 5 bases, J lost 13 bases, and 21 bases lay in between. This CDR3 spans 13 amino acids.